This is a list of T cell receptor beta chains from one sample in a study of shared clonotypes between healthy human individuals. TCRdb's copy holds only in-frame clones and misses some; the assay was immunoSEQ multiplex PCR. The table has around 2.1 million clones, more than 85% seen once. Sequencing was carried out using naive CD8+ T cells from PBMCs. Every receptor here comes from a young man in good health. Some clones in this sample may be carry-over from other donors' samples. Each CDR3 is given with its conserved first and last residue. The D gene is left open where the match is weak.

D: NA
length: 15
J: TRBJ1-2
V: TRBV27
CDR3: CASSFAAGTASSYTF

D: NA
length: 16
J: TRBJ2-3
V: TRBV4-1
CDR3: CASSQDVTGWSNTQYF

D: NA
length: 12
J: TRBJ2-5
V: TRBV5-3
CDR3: CARRYLRRTQYF

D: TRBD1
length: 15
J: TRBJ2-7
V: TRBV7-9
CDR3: CASSQGQKVSYEQYF

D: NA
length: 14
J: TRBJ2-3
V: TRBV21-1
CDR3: CASSGEYRADTQYF

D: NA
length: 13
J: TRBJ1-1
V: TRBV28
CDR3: CASSLPGNTEAFF

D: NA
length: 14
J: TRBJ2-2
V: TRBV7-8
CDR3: CASSLGEGVGELFF

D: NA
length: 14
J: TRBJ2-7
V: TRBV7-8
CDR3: CASSLEVLNHEQYF

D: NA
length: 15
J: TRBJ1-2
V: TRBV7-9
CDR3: CASSLAAPEQDGYTF

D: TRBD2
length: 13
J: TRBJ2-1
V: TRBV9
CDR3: CASSAGLGNEQFF

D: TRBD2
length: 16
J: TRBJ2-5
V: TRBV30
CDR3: CACLIAGGPRRETQYF

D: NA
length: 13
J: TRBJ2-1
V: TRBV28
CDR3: CASRTKQGHEQFF